The rows below give T cell receptor beta chains drawn from one sample of a study of blood T cell repertoires in COVID-19. The protocol was immunoSEQ multiplex PCR, while the TCRdb copy is restricted to in-frame clones and leaves out a portion. The repertoire includes about 300,000 clones, roughly 84% of them detected once, and almost 1.5% sits in the top ten. Input material: peripheral blood. Receptor source: a human donor with COVID-19, enrolled during active disease. The donor label of this sample is uncertain. The CDR3 runs from the conserved cysteine through the conserved F or W. Size is stated for part of the rows, as once, few or many counts, or as a class when the clone is expanded.

CDR3aa: CASSLDLGPGGELFF; len: 15; abundance: .; v_gene: TRBV11-2
CDR3aa: CASSLTGQGGEQYF; len: 14; abundance: .; v_gene: TRBV5-8
CDR3aa: CASSSTRSHEQYF; len: 13; abundance: .; v_gene: TRBV7-2
CDR3aa: CSVDEAHSYGYTF; len: 13; abundance: few; v_gene: TRBV29-1
CDR3aa: CASSRNGATNEKLFF; len: 15; abundance: .; v_gene: TRBV6-4
CDR3aa: CSASHPSSGNTIYF; len: 14; abundance: .; v_gene: TRBV20-1
CDR3aa: CASSGASGMYEQYF; len: 14; abundance: .; v_gene: TRBV28
CDR3aa: CASSRAGTRGSEEQFF; len: 16; abundance: .; v_gene: TRBV9
CDR3aa: CASSYAAGQQPQHF; len: 14; abundance: .; v_gene: TRBV6-2/TRBV6-3
CDR3aa: CASSGGTPTDTQYF; len: 14; abundance: .; v_gene: TRBV5-1
CDR3aa: CASSSIAGGPGSGANVLTF; len: 19; abundance: .; v_gene: TRBV5-1
CDR3aa: CASSHNDGRTALYANSGNTIYF; len: 22; abundance: once; v_gene: TRBV23-1
CDR3aa: CASSPGGQRAKNIQYF; len: 16; abundance: .; v_gene: TRBV19
CDR3aa: CASSPQSNEAFF; len: 12; abundance: .; v_gene: TRBV18
CDR3aa: CASSSLIYEQYF; len: 12; abundance: .; v_gene: TRBV6-2/TRBV6-3